This T cell receptor (beta chain) stems from a study of T cell responses to AZD1222 COVID-19 vaccine. Concerning this clone itself: Its antigen is not known.

Germline V gene sequence: CDR1 WSHSY, CDR2 SAAADI. The V gene lost 7 bases and the J gene lost 6 bases, with 16 bases spanning the gap. CDR3 size: 14 residues. Regarding the study as a whole: With dominance at 160-218 and 743-854, vaccine-associated CD4 TCRs spanned spike.

Clones were sequenced by immunoSEQ multiplex PCR, and TCRdb holds only the in-frame ones, with some missing. The table lists some 180,000 clones, approximately 93% of them singletons. Sequencing was performed on peripheral blood, taken 28 days after the second AZD1222 dose. The chain links TRBV10-2 to TRBJ1-5; D is uncertain. This TCR was sampled from an adult who received the AZD1222 COVID-19 vaccine. CDR3: CASTLDGAGQPQHF. CDR3 bases: TGCGCCAGCACCTTGGACGGTGCTGGTCAGCCCCAGCATTTT.